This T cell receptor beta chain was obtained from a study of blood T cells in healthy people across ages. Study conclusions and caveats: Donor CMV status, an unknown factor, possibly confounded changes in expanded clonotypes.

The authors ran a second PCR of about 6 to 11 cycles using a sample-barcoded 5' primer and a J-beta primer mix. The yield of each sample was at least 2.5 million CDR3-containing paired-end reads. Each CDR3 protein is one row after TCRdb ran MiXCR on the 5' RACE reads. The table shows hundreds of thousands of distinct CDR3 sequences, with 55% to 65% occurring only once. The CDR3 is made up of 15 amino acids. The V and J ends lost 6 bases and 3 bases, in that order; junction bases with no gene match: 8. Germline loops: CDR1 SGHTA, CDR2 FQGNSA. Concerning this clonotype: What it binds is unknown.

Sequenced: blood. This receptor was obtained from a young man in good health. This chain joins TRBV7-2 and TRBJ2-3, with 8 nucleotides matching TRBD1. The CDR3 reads CASRQGAWETDTQYF. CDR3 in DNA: TGTGCCAGCAGGCAGGGGGCATGGGAGACAGATACGCAGTATTTT.